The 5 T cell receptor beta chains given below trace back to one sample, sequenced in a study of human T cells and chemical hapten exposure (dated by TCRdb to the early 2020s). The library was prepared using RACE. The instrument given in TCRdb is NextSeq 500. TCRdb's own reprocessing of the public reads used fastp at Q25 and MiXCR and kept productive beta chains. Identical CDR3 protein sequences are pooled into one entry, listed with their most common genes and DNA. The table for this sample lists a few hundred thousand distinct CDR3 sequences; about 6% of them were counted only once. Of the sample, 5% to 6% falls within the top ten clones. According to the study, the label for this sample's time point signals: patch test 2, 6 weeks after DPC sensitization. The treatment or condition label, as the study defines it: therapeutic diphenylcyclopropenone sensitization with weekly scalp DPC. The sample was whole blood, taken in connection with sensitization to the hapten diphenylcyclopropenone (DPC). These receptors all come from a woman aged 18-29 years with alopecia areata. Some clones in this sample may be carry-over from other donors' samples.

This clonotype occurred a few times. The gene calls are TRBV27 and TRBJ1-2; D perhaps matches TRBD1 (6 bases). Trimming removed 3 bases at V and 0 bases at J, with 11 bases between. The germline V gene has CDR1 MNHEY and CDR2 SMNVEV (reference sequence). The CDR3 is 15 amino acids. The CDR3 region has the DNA TGTGCCAGCAGTTTGACAGGTCTCCCTAACTATGGCTACACCTTC. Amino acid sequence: CASSLTGLPNYGYTF.

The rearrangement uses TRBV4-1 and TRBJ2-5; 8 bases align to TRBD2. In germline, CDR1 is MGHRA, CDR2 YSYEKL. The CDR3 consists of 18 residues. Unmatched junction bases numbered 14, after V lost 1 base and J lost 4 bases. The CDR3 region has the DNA TGCGCCAGCAGCCAAGGGACTAGCTCGATGGCCCGATTAGAGACCCAGTACTTC. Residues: CASSQGTSSMARLETQYF.

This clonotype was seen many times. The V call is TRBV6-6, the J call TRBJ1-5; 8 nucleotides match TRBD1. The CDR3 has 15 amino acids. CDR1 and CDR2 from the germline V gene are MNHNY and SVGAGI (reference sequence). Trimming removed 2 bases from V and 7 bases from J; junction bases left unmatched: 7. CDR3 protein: CASSYPRGQGQPQHF. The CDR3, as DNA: TGTGCCAGCAGTTACCCCAGGGGGCAAGGACAGCCCCAGCATTTT.

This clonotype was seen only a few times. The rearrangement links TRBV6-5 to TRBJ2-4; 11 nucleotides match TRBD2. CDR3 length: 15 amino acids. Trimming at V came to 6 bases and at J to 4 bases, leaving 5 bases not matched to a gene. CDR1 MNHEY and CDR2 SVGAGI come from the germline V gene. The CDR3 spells CASRRGTSGKNIQYF. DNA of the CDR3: TGTGCCAGCAGGCGAGGGACTAGCGGAAAAAACATTCAGTACTTC.

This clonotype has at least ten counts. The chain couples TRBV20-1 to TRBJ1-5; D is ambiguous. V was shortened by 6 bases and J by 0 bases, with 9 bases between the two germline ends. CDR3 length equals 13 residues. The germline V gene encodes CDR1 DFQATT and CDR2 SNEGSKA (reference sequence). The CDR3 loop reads CSAQWGSNQPQHF. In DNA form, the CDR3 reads TGCAGTGCCCAGTGGGGTAGCAATCAGCCCCAGCATTTT.